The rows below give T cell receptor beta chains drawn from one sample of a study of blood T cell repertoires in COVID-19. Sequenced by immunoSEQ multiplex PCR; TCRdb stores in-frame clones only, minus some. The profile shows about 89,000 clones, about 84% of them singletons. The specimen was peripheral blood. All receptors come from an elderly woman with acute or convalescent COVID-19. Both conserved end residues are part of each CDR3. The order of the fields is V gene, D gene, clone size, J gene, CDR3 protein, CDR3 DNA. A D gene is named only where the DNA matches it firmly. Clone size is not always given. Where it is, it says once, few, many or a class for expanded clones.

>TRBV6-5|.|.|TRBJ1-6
CASSYQTGDSPLHF
TGTGCCAGCAGTTACCAGACAGGCGATTCACCCCTCCACTTT
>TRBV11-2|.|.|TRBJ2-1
CASSRYRVPYNEQFF
TGTGCCAGCAGCCGTTACAGGGTCCCCTACAATGAGCAGTTCTTC
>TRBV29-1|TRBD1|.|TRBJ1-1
CSGGQKNTEAFF
TGCAGCGGGGGACAGAAGAACACTGAAGCTTTCTTT
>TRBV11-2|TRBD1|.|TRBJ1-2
CASSLADRGRWNGYTF
TGTGCCAGCAGCTTAGCGGACAGGGGGCGTTGGAATGGCTACACCTTC
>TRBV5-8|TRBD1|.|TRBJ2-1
CASSLDPWQGDVNEQFF
TGTGCCAGCAGCTTGGATCCCTGGCAGGGGGATGTGAATGAGCAGTTCTTC
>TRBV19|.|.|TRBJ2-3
CASSVSRDIASDTQYF
TGTGCCAGTAGTGTTAGCCGGGACATAGCGTCCGATACGCAGTATTTT
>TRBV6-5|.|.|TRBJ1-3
CASGPSQGNTIYF
TGTGCCAGCGGGCCGTCTCAGGGAAACACCATATATTTT
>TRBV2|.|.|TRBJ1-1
CASSAQGPEAFF
TGTGCCAGCAGTGCACAGGGCCCTGAAGCTTTCTTT
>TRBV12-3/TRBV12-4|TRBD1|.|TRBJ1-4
CASSYRGDEKLFF
TGTGCCAGCAGTTACAGGGGCGATGAAAAACTGTTTTTT
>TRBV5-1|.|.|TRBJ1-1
CASSWGLDTEAFF
TGCGCCAGCAGCTGGGGCCTGGACACTGAAGCTTTCTTT
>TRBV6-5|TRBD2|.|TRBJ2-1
CASRTTSGGAGEQFF
TGTGCCAGCAGGACTACTAGCGGGGGGGCCGGTGAGCAGTTCTTC
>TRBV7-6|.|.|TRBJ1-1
CASSPIGGVNTEAFF
TGTGCCAGCAGCCCGATTGGAGGGGTGAACACTGAAGCTTTCTTT
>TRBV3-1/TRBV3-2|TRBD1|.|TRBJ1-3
CASSVGQAGTIYF
TGTGCCAGCAGCGTCGGACAGGCCGGCACCATATATTTT
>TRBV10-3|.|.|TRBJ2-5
CAIGTIVETQYF
TGTGCCATCGGGACAATAGTGGAGACCCAGTACTTC
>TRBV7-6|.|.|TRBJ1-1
CASNPAMGGEGNTEAFF
TGTGCCAGCAATCCGGCAATGGGAGGGGAGGGGAACACTGAAGCTTTCTTT
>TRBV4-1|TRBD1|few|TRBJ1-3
CASSQAWTGPGNTIYF
TGCGCCAGCAGCCAAGCCTGGACAGGGCCTGGAAACACCATATATTTT
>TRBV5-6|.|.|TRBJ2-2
CASSSRQTTNTGELFF
TGTGCCAGCAGCTCGAGACAGACGACGAACACCGGGGAGCTGTTTTTT
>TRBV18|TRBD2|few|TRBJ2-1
CASSPPAGAYNEQFF
TGTGCCAGCTCACCACCCGCGGGGGCCTACAATGAGCAGTTCTTC
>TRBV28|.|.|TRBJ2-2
CASSSSLPRTGELFF
TGTGCCAGCAGTTCCAGCCTTCCGCGGACCGGGGAGCTGTTTTTT
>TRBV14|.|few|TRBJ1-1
CASSLSAGLGTEAFF
TGTGCCAGCAGCCTCTCCGCAGGTCTCGGCACTGAAGCTTTCTTT
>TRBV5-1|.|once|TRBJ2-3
CASHSGDRTDTQYF
TGCGCCTCACACTCGGGGGATCGGACAGATACGCAGTATTTT
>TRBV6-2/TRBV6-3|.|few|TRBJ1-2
CASSYPGAGYTF
TGTGCCAGCAGTTACCCAGGCGCTGGCTACACCTTC
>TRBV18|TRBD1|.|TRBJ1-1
CASSQTGGQRPTEAFF
TGTGCCAGCTCGCAAACCGGGGGACAGCGACCCACTGAAGCTTTCTTT
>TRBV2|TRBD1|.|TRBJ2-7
CATAGTGGEQYF
TGTGCCACAGCCGGGACAGGGGGCGAGCAGTACTTC